This TCR beta chain originates from a study of beta chain features in type 1 diabetes. V shed 0 bases and J 3 bases; nucleotides not matched to a gene: 7. The germline V gene encodes CDR1 SGHRS and CDR2 YFSETQ. The CDR3 length is 16 residues. Comment on this clone: Its matching antigen is unknown.

The study's findings and limits: Shortening of TCRB CDR3s, moderate but significant, appeared in all four CD4+ subsets of Type 1 diabetes patients. It was possible that PCR favored shorter templates, equally so in patients and controls.

Expressed TCRB transcripts were sequenced after all isolated RNA was converted to cDNA. TCRdb's table, derived via immunoSEQ multiplex PCR, lists solely in-frame clones and lacks some. Counted here are 400,000 or so clones, over 8.5% occurring once; the ten biggest clones make up about 0.63%. The chain joins TRBV5-1 to TRBJ2-5, with TRBD2 matching over 8 bases. This TCR was recovered from a man aged 30-40 years with type 1 diabetes. Sample: central memory CD4+ T cells from blood. DNA of the CDR3: TGCGCCAGCAGCTTGGTTCCAGCGGGAGATGAAGAGACCCAGTACTTC. Protein: CASSLVPAGDEETQYF.